Each of the 11 T cell receptor beta chains below was sequenced from the same sample in a study of blood T cell repertoires in COVID-19. Using immunoSEQ multiplex PCR, the repertoire was profiled, and TCRdb retains in-frame clones only, with some absent. The table records 250,000 to 300,000 clones, roughly 90% of them present only once. The sequenced sample was peripheral blood. These receptors were taken from a woman aged 30 to 39 with COVID-19, enrolled during active disease.

This clone has a handful of counts. This sequence joins TRBV7-3 and TRBJ2-1, with 10 positions matching TRBD2. This CDR3 comprises 15 residues. V lost 2 bases and J lost 6; bases outside the gene matches: 4. Germline CDR1 and CDR2: SGHTA and FQGTGA. CDR3 sequence (DNA): TGTGCCAGCAGCTTAGGGACTAGCGTGATCAATGAGCAGTTCTTC. Translated: CASSLGTSVINEQFF.

The rearrangement uses TRBV3-1 (or the pseudogene TRBV3-2) and TRBJ2-2; tentatively, D is TRBD2 (6 bases). Germline CDR1 and CDR2: LGHDT and YNNKEL (reference sequence). Trimming left V 1 base short and J 4 bases short, with 10 bases between. This CDR3 has 15 residues. CDR3: CASSQGLRGTGELFF. CDR3 nucleotide sequence: TGTGCCAGCAGCCAAGGACTGCGGGGCACCGGGGAGCTGTTTTTT.

The chain has TRBV6-5 and TRBJ1-1; D is unresolved. Trimming removed 10 bases from V and 5 bases from J, with 14 bases in between. This CDR3 region has 12 residues. Per germline, CDR1 MNHEY and CDR2 SVGAGI. CDR3 amino acids: CATTNGETEAFF. In DNA, the CDR3 is TGTGCCACGACGAACGGGGAGACTGAAGCTTTCTTT.

A few counts support this clone. The genes are TRBV5-1 and TRBJ2-7, with 7 bases aligning to TRBD2. The V gene's germline CDR1 is SGHRS and CDR2 YFSETQ. The CDR3 covers 15 residues. With V trimmed by 0 bases and J by 3 bases, 6 bases remained unmatched. The CDR3 sequence is CASSLEAGEGYEQYF. CDR3 sequence (DNA): TGCGCCAGCAGCTTGGAGGCGGGAGAGGGCTACGAGCAGTACTTC.

This clone has only one observation. CDR3 sequence reads: CASSPDTSSQGRNSPLHF. The CDR3 DNA follows: TGTGCCAGCAGCCCGGACACGTCTTCGCAGGGTCGTAATTCACCCCTCCACTTT. This chain joins TRBV9 and TRBJ1-6, with a possible D match to TRBD1 (5 bases). The CDR3 length is 18 residues. V was trimmed by 4 bases and J by 6 bases, leaving 23 bases between them. CDR1 is SGDLS, CDR2 YYNGEE, per germline.

This CDR3 is CASSQPSGQRGYEQYF. CDR3 nucleotides: TGTGCCAGCTCGCAGCCTAGCGGCCAGCGGGGCTACGAGCAGTACTTC. This sequence joins TRBV28 and TRBJ2-7; 7 bases match TRBD2. The ends lost 8 bases at V and 3 bases at J; junction bases unmatched: 16. The CDR3 spans 16 residues. The V gene's germline CDR1 is MDHEN and CDR2 SYDVKM.

This sequence joins TRBV3-1 (or the pseudogene TRBV3-2) and TRBJ2-7, with D possibly matching TRBD2 (6 bases). The germline CDR1 and CDR2 sequences are LGHDT and YNNKEL (reference sequence). V was shortened by 5 bases and J by 3 bases, with 14 bases between the two germline ends. The CDR3 sequence is 14 residues long. Written as DNA, the CDR3 is TGTGCCAGCAGCGTCCGGGACTCCCACTACGAGCAGTACTTC. Translating it yields CASSVRDSHYEQYF.

This clone is a singleton in its sample. The rearrangement uses TRBV24-1 and TRBJ2-1; D might be TRBD1 (6 bases). V was clipped by 0 bases and J by 6 bases, with 11 bases between them. The CDR3 extends over 15 amino acids. CDR1 and CDR2 (germline): KGHDR, SFDVKD. CDR3 coding DNA: TGTGCCACCAGTGATTTGCTCCTAGGGGGCAATGAGCAGTTCTTC. Encoded protein: CATSDLLLGGNEQFF.

J is TRBJ1-1 and V is TRBV28; D remains unclear. The CDR3 runs to 11 residues. With 4 bases removed from V and 11 bases from J, the gap between germline ends came to 11 bases. Germline V gives CDR1 MDHEN, CDR2 SYDVKM. CDR3 sequence: CASSSTRAAFF. For the CDR3, the DNA is TGTGCCAGCAGTTCCACGCGGGCCGCTTTCTTT.

This clone was counted a few times. The chain links TRBV27 to TRBJ1-6; TRBD1 matches 7 bases. This CDR3 spans 13 amino acids. CDR1 is MNHEY, CDR2 SMNVEV, per germline (reference sequence). The V gene end was trimmed by 8 bases and the J gene end by 5 bases; junction bases not matched to a gene: 3. CDR3 region: CASGTADNSPLHF. CDR3 coding DNA: TGTGCCAGCGGGACAGCAGATAATTCACCCCTCCACTTT.

V and J are TRBV15 and TRBJ2-7; TRBD2 aligns across 16 bases. The germline V gene encodes CDR1 LNHNV and CDR2 YYDKDF (reference sequence). The CDR3 has 16 amino acids. The V segment lost 3 bases and the J segment 4 bases; nucleotides outside the gene matches: 3. This CDR3 is CATSRGLAGGRYEQYF. CDR3 in DNA: TGTGCCACCAGCAGGGGACTAGCGGGAGGGCGATACGAGCAGTACTTC.